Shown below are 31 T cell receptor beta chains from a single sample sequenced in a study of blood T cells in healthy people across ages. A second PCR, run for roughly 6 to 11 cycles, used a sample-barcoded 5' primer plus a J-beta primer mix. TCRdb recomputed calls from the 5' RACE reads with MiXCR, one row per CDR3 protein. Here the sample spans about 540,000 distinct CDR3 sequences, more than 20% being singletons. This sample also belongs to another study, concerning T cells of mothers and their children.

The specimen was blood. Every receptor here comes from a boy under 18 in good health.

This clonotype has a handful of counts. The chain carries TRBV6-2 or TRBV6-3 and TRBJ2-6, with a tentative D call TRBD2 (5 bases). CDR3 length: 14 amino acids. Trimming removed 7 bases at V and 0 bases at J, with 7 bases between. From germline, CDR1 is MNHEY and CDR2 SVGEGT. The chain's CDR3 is CASTEGSGANVLTF. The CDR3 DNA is TGTGCCAGCACCGAGGGCTCTGGGGCCAACGTCCTGACTTTC.

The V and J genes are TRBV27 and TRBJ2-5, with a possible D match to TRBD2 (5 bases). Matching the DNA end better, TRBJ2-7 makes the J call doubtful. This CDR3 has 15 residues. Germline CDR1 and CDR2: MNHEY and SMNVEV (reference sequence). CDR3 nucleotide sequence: TGTGCCAGCAGTTCCTTTGGTACTAGCTCCTACGAGCAGTACTTC. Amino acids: CASSSFGTSSYEQYF.

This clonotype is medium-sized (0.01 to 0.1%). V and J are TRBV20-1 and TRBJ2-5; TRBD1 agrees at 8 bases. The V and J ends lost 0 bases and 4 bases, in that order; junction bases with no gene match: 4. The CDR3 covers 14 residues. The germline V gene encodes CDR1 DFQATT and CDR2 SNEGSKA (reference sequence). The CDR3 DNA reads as TGCAGTGCTAGAGAGCCAGGGGGCCGAGAGACCCAGTACTTC. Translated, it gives CSAREPGGRETQYF.

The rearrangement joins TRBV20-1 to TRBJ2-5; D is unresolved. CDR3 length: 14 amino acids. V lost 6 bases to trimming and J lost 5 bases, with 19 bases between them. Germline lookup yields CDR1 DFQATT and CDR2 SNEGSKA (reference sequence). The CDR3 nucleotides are TGCAGTGCCTCAAAAGGGAATTTACGGGAGACCCAGTACTTC. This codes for CSASKGNLRETQYF.

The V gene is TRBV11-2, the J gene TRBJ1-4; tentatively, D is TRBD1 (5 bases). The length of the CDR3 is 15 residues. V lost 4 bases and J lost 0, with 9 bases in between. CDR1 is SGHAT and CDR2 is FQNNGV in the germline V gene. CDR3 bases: TGTGCCAGCAGCTCATGGGGGGCAACTAATGAAAAACTGTTTTTT. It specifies CASSSWGATNEKLFF.

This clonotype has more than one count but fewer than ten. The CDR3 sequence: CASRKTSGGAGELFF. CDR3 bases: TGTGCCAGCAGAAAGACTAGCGGGGGGGCCGGGGAGCTGTTTTTT. V and J are TRBV12-3 or TRBV12-4 and TRBJ2-2; 14 positions match TRBD2. The CDR3 extends over 15 amino acids. With 6 bases clipped from V and 6 bases from J, the junction kept 3 bases outside the gene matches.

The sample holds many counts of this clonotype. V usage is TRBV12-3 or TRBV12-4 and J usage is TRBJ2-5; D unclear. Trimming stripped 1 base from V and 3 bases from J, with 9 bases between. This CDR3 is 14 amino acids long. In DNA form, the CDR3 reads TGTGCCAGCAGTTTAGATCGCAGAAAAGAGACCCAGTACTTC. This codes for CASSLDRRKETQYF.

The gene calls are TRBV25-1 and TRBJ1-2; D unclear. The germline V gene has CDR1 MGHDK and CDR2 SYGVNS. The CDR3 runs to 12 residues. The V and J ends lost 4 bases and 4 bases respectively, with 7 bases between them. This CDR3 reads CASSGRIYGYTF. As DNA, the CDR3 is TGTGCCAGCAGTGGCCGGATCTATGGCTACACCTTC.

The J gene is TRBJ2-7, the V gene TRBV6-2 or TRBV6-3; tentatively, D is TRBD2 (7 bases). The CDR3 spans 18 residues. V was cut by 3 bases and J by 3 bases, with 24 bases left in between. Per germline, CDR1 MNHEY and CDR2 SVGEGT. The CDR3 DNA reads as TGTGCCAGCAGTTATGGGACGCGGGGGCGGACGCTATACTACGAGCAGTACTTC. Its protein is CASSYGTRGRTLYYEQYF.

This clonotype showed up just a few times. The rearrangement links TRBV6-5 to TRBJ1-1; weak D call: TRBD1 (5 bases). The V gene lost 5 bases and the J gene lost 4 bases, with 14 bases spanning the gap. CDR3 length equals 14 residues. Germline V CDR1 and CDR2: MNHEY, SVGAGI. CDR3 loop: CASSTQGFGTEAFF. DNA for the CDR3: TGTGCCAGCAGTACTCAGGGTTTTGGCACTGAAGCTTTCTTT.

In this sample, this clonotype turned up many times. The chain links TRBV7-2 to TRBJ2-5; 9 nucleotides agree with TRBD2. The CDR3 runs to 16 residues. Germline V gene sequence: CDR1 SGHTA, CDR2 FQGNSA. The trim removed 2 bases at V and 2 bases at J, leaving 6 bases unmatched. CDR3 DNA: TGTGCCAGCAGCTTAAGTTCTAGCGGGGAACAAGAGACCCAGTACTTC. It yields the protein CASSLSSSGEQETQYF.

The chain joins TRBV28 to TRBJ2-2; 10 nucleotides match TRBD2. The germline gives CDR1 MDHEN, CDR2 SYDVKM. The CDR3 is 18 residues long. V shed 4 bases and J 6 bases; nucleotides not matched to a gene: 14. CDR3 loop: CASSSRLAGADLAGELFF. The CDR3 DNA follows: TGTGCCAGCAGTTCCCGGCTAGCGGGAGCGGATTTGGCCGGGGAGCTGTTTTTT.

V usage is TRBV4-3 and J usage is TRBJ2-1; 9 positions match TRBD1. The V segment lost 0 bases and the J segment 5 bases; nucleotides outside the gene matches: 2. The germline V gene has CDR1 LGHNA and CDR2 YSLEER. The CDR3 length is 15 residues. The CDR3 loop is CASSQDRDRDNEQFF. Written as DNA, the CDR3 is TGCGCCAGCAGCCAAGATCGGGACAGGGACAATGAGCAGTTCTTC.

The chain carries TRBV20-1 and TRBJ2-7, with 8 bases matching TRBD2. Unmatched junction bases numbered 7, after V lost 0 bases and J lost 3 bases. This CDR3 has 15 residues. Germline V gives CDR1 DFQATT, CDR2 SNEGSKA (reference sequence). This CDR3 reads CSARDYGGGLYEQYF. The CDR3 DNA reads TGCAGTGCTAGAGACTATGGCGGGGGGCTCTACGAGCAGTACTTC.

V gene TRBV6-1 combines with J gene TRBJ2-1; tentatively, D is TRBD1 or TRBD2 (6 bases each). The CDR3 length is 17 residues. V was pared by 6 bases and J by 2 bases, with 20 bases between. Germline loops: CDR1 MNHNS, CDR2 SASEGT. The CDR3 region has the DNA TGTGCCAGCAGCCCCCCTCGGCTGAGGGGGGCCTACAATGAGCAGTTCTTC. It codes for CASSPPRLRGAYNEQFF.

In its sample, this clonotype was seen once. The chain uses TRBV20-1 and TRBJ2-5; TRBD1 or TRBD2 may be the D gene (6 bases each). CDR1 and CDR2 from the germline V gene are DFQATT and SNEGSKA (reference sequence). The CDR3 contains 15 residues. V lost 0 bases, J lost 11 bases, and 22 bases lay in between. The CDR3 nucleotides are TGCAGTGCTAGAGAGCCGCGGGACATTATAACAGAGCAGTACTTC. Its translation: CSAREPRDIITEQYF.

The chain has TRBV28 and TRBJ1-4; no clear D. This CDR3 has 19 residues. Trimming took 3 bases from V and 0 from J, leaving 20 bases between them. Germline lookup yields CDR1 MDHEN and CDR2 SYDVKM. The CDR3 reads CASSFFLGSGAPTNEKLFF. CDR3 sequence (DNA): TGTGCCAGCAGTTTTTTCCTAGGATCGGGTGCCCCAACTAATGAAAAACTGTTTTTT.

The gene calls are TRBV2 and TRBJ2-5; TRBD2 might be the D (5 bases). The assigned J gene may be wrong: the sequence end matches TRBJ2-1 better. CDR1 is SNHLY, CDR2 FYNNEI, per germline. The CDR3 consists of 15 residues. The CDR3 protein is CASSVRSVGNNEQFF. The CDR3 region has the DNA TGTGCCAGCAGTGTACGTAGCGTGGGGAACAATGAGCAGTTCTTC.

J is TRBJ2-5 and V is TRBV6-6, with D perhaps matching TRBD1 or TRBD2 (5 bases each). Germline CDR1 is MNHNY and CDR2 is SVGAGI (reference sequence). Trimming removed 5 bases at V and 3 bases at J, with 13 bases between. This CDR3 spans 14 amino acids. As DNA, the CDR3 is TGTGCCAGCAGTACCCCCGGGACCAAAGAGACCCAGTACTTC. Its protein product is CASSTPGTKETQYF.

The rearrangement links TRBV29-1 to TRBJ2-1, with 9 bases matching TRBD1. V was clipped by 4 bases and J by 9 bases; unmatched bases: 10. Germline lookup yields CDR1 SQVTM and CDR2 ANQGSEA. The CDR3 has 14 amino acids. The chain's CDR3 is CSVVGTGFRLEQFF. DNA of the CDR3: TGCAGCGTTGTCGGGACAGGGTTTCGTCTTGAGCAGTTCTTC.

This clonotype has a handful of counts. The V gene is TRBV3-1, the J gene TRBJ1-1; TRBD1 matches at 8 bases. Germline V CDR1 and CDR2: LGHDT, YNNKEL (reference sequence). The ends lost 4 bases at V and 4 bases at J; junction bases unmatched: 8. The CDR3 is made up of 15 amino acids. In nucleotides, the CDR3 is TGTGCCAGCAGCCCAGGGGGCACCGGATCCACTGAAGCTTTCTTT. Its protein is CASSPGGTGSTEAFF.

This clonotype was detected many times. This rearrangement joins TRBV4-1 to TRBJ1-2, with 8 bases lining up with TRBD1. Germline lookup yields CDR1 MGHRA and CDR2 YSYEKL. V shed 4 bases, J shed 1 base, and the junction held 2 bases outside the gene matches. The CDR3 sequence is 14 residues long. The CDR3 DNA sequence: TGCGCCAGCAGCCCGACAGGGGTTAACTATGGCTACACCTTC. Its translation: CASSPTGVNYGYTF.

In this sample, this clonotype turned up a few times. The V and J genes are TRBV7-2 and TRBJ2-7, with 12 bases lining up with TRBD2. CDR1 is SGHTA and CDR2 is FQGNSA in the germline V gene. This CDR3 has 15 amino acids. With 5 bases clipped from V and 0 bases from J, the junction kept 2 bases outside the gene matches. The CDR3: CASSRTSGNSYEQYF. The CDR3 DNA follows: TGTGCCAGCAGCAGGACTAGCGGGAACTCCTACGAGCAGTACTTC.

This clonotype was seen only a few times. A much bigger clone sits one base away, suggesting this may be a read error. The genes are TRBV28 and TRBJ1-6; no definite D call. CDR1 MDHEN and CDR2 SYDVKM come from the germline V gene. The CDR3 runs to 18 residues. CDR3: CTSSLYGIRSSYNSPLHF. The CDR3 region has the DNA TGTACCAGCAGTTTATATGGGATACGATCCTCCTATAATTCACCCCTCCACTTT.

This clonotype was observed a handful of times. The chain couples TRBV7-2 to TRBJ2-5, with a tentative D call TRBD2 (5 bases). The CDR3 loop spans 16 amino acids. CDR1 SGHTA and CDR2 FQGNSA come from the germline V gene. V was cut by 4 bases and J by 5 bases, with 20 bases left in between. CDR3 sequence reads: CASSSPSVWRRETQYF. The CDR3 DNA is TGTGCCAGCAGCTCCCCGTCCGTGTGGAGGAGGGAGACCCAGTACTTC.

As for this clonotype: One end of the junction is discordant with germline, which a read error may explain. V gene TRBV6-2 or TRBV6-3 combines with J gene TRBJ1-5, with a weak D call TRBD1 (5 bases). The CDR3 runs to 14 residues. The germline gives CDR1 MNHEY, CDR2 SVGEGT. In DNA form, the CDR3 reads TGTGCCAGCAGCCCAGGGTACCCATCTCAGCCCCGGCATTTT. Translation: CASSPGYPSQPRHF.

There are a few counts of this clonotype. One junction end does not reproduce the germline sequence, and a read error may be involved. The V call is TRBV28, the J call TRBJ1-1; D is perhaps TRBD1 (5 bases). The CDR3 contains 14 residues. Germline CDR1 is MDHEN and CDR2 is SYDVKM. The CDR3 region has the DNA TGTGCCAGCAGTCCGCAGACAGCGGGCACTGAGGCTTTCTTT. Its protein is CASSPQTAGTEAFF.

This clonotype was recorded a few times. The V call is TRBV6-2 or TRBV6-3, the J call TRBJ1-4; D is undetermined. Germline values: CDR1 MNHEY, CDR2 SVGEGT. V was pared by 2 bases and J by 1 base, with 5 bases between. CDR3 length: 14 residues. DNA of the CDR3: TGTGCCAGCAGTTACGGCAGAACTAATGAAAAACTGTTTTTT. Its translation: CASSYGRTNEKLFF.

Written as DNA, the CDR3 is TGCAGCGTTGTCAAGGCTAGCGGGGGCCCCAGGCCCCAGTACTTC. Translating gives CSVVKASGGPRPQYF. The rearrangement links TRBV29-1 to TRBJ2-5, with 10 bases aligning to TRBD2. The CDR3 runs to 15 residues. Germline assignment: CDR1 SQVTM and CDR2 ANQGSEA. With 4 bases clipped from V and 9 bases from J, the junction kept 14 bases outside the gene matches.

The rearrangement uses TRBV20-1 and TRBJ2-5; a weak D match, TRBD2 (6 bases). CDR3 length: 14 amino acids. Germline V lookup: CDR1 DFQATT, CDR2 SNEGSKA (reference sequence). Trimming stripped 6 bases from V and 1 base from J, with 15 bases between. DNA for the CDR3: TGCAGTGCCCCCTGGATAGCGGTCCAAGAGACCCAGTACTTC. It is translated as CSAPWIAVQETQYF.

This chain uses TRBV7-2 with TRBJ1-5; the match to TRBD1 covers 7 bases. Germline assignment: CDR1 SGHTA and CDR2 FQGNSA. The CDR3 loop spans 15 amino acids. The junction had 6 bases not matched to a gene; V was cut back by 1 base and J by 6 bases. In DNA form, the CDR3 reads TGTGCCAGCAGCTTAGGACAGGGTGGAAGTCAGCCCCAGCATTTT. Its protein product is CASSLGQGGSQPQHF.